This T cell receptor beta chain was identified in a study of blood T cell repertoires in COVID-19. Study context: Samples representing acute and convalescent COVID-19 were sourced from the United States, Italy and Spain. Nucleic acid was either cDNA or gDNA, and it came from T cells, B-cell-depleted T cells, or PBMCs.

Per the original data handling: Amplification from reference gene primers served as the basis for estimated nucleated cell counts. The data were produced by immunoSEQ multiplex PCR, yet TCRdb's version contains in-frame clones alone and is incomplete. The DNA was the basis for D and trimming; V, J and clone size are from that table. The sample includes about 310,000 clones, about 87% of them seen just once. The CDR3 loop spans 13 amino acids. Germline values: CDR1 SNHLY, CDR2 FYNNEI. Trimming cost V 8 bases and J 4 bases; bases outside gene matches: 5. The clonotype comes from a woman between 50 and 59 years old who had recovered from COVID-19. The V call is TRBV2, the J call TRBJ1-2; TRBD1 matches 9 bases. Sequences were obtained from peripheral blood. In nucleotides, the CDR3 is TGTGCCAGCGACCGGGACAGGGCCTATGGCTACACCTTC. Its protein is CASDRDRAYGYTF.